The present entry profiles one T cell receptor (beta chain) with its context. No antigen is known for it. They built TCR cDNA with 5'RACE template switching, a step that put in a universal primer site and UMIs. A single record per CDR3 protein comes from TCRdb applying MiXCR to the 5' RACE reads. The sample has roughly 310,000 distinct CDR3 sequences; roughly 3.5% are singletons. This sample was taken from a study of T cells after yellow fever vaccination. Points from the study as a whole: Once the booster was given, most primary-vaccination clones reappeared, at approximately 97% for CD4 and over 85% for CD8.

V was cut by 7 bases and J by 5 bases, with 14 bases left in between. The CDR3 runs 13 residues. This clonotype was sampled from a man between 18 and 35 years old who received the YFV17D yellow fever vaccine. Source: PBMCs, taken on the day of the yellow fever booster vaccination. The rearrangement uses TRBV12-3 or TRBV12-4 and TRBJ2-5; D is undetermined. The CDR3 is CASTPPDGETQYF. In DNA form, the CDR3 reads TGTGCCAGCACCCCCCCGGACGGGGAGACCCAGTACTTC.